This T cell receptor (beta chain) was retrieved from a study of T cell changes during pregnancy in multiple sclerosis. Per the germline V gene, CDR1 is SGHDN and CDR2 is FVKESK. Trimming removed 5 bases from V and 7 bases from J, with 18 bases in between. The CDR3 covers 14 residues. Profiled with immunoSEQ multiplex PCR; TCRdb holds only in-frame clones, not every one. The sample has about 8,500 clones, roughly 85% seen once. The chain links TRBV14 to TRBJ2-7; a weak D match, TRBD1 (6 bases). Sequencing was performed on CD8+ T cells from peripheral blood mononuclear cells, taken in the first trimester of pregnancy. The origin of this receptor is a female donor in good health, enrolled as a control in a pregnancy study. The CDR3 nucleotides read TGTGCCAGCAGCTACGGCCGGACAGAGTGGGAGCAGTACTTC. This encodes CASSYGRTEWEQYF.